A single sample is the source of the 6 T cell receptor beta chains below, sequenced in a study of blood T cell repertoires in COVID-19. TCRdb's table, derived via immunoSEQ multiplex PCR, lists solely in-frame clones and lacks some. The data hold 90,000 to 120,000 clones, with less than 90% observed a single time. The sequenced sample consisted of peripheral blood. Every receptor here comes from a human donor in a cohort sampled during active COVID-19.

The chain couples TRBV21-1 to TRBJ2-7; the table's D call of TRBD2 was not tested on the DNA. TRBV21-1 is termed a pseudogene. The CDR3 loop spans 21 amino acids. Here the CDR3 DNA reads TGTGCCAGGGGTACCGGGACAGAAATTCTAGCGGGAGAAGGAGGGTCCTACGAGCAGTACGTC. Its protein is CARGTGTEILAGEGGSYEQYV.

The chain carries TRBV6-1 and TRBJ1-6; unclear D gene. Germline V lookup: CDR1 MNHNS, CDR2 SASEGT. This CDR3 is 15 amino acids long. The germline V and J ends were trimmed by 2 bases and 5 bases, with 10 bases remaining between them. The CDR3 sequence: CASSEYGQNNSPLHF. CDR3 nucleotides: TGTGCCAGCAGTGAATATGGGCAGAATAATTCACCCCTCCACTTT.

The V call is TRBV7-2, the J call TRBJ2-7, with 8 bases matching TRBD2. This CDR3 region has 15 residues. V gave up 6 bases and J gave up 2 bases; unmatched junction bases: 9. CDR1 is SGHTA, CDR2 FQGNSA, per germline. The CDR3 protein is CASRHYSGTTYEQYV. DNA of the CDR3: TGTGCCAGCAGGCACTATAGCGGGACAACCTACGAGCAGTACGTC.

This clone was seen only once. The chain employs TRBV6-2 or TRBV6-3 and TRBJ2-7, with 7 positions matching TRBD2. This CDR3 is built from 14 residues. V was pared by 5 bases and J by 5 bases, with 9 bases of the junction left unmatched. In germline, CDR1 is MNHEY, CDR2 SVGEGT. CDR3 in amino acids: CASSTRWGRDEQYF. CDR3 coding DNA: TGTGCCAGCAGTACCCGTTGGGGGAGGGACGAGCAGTACTTC.

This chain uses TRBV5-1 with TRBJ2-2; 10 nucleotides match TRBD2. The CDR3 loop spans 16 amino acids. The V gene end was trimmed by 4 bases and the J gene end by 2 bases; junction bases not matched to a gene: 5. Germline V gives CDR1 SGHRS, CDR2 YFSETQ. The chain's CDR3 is CASSQLAGGNTGELFF. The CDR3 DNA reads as TGCGCCAGCAGCCAGTTAGCGGGAGGCAACACCGGGGAGCTGTTTTTT.

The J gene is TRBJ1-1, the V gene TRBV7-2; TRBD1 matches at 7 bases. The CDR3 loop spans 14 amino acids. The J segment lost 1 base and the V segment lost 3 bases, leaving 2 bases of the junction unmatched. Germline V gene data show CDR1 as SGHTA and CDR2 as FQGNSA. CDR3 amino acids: CASSFNRGNTEAFF. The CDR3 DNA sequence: TGTGCCAGCAGCTTTAACAGGGGGAACACTGAAGCTTTCTTT.